The clone carrying this T cell receptor beta chain was counted only a few times. Its antigen is unknown. The source of the sample is a study of blood T cells in healthy people across ages. Notes on the study in general: Changes in expanded clonotypes were possibly confounded, as the CMV status of donors was unknown. The percentage of naive T cells correlated strongly with TCR beta diversity. From one million sequenced T cells, diversity estimates were lower bounds. Without sorted subsets, naive and antigen-experienced compartments could not be conclusively compared.

Germline V gene sequence: CDR1 SGHTA, CDR2 FQGNSA. V lost 8 bases, J lost 9 bases, and 20 bases lay in between. CDR3 length equals 14 residues. Through a sample-barcoded 5' primer and a J-beta primer mix, a second PCR was run for roughly 6 to 12 cycles. TCRdb recomputed calls from the 5' RACE reads with MiXCR, one row per CDR3 protein. The sample yields 1.5 million to 2 million distinct CDR3 sequences, roughly 50% seen once. The specimen was blood. The receptor's source is a woman between 35 and 50 years old in good health. The chain uses TRBV7-2 and TRBJ2-1; D possibly corresponds to TRBD1 (6 bases). As DNA, the CDR3 is TGTGCCAGCCTCCGGGACATCGGATGGGGTGAGCAGTTCTTC. Translation gives CASLRDIGWGEQFF.